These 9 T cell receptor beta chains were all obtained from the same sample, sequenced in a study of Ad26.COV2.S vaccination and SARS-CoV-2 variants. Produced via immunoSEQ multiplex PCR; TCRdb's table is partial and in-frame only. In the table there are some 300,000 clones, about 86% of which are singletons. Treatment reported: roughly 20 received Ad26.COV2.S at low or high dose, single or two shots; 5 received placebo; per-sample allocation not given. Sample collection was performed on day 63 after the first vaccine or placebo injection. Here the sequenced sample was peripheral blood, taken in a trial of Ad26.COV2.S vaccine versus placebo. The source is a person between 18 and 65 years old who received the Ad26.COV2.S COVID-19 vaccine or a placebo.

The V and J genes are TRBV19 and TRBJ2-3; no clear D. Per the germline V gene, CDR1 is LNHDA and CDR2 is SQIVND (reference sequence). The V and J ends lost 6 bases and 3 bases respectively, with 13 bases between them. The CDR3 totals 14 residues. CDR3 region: CASRFRAPTDTQYF. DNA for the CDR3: TGTGCCAGTAGATTCCGGGCTCCGACAGATACGCAGTATTTT.

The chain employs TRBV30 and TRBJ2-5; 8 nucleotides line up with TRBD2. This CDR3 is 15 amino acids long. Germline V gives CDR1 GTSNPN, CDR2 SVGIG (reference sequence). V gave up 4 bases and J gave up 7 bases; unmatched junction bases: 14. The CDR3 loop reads CAWNLQPGGPGTQYF. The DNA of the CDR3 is TGTGCCTGGAACCTACAGCCGGGGGGGCCTGGGACCCAGTACTTC.

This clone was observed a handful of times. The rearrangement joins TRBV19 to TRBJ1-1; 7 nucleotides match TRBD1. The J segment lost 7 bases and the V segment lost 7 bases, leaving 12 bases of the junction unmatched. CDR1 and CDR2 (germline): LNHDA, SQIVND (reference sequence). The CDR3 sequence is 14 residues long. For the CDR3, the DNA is TGTGCCAGTAAGGGGGCTTGGGGAAATGGTGAAGCTTTCTTT. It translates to CASKGAWGNGEAFF.

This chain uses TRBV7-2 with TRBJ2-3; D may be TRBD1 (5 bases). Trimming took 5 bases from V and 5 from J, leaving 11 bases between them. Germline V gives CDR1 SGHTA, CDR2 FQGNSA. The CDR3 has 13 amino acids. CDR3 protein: CASSTGPRDTQYF. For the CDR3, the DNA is TGTGCCAGCAGCACAGGACCCCGAGATACGCAGTATTTT. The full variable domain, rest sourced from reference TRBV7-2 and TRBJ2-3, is GAGVSQSPSNKVTEKGKDVELRCDPISGHTALYWYRQSLGQGLEFLIYFQGNSAPDKSGLPSDRFSAERTGGSVSTLTIQRTQQEDSAVYLCASSTGPRDTQYFGPGTRLTVL.

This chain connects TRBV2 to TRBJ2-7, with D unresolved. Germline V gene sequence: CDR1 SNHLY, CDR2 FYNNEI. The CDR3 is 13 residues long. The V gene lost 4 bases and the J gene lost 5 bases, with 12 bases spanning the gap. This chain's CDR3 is CASSGGTVDEQYF. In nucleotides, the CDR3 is TGTGCCAGCAGTGGTGGAACGGTCGACGAGCAGTACTTC.

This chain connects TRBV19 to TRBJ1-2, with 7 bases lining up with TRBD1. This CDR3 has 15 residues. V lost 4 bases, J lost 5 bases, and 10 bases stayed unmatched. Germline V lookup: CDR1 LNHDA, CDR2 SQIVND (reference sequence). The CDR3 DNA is TGTGCCAGTAGTAAGCAGACAGGGACGATATATGGCTACACCTTC. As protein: CASSKQTGTIYGYTF.

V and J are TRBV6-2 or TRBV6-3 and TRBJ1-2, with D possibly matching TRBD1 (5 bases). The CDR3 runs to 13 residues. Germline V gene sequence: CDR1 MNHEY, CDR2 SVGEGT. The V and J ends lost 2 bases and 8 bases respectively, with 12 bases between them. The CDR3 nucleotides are TGTGCCAGCAGTTACAGGGGAGAGGGCGGCTACACCTTC. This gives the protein CASSYRGEGGYTF.

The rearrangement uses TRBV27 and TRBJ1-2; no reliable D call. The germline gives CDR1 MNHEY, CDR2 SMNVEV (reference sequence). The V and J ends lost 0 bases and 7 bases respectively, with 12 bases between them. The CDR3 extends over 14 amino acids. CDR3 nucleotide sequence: TGTGCCAGCAGTTTATCTTTTTTTATGGGTGGCTACACCTTC. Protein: CASSLSFFMGGYTF.

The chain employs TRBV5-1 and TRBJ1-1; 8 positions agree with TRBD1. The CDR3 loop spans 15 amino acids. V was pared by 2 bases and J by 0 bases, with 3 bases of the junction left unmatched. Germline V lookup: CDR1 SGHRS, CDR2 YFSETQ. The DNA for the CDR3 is TGCGCCAGCAGCTTTACAGGGGGAATGAACACTGAAGCTTTCTTT. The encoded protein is CASSFTGGMNTEAFF. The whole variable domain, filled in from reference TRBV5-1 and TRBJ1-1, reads KAGVTQTPRYLIKTRGQQVTLSCSPISGHRSVSWYQQTPGQGLQFLFEYFSETQRNKGNFPGRFSGRQFSNSRSEMNVSTLELGDSALYLCASSFTGGMNTEAFFGQGTRLTVV.